Sequencing of this T cell receptor beta chain was carried out in a study of vaccination effects on CD4 cells after COVID-19. Using immunoSEQ multiplex PCR, the repertoire was profiled, and TCRdb retains in-frame clones only, with some absent. The repertoire holds more than 50,000 clones, with 80% to 90% as singletons. Notes on the study in general: Early post-infection timepoints were absent, and convalescent patients were few. Clones induced by infection and by vaccine showed marked clonal contraction late after vaccination.

In regard to this clone: Its antigen remains unidentified.

Prior to sequencing, the ViraFEST assay stimulated PBMC with viral peptide pools, which expanded the antigen-specific CD4+ T cells. Subsequent to a culture period of around 10 days, CD4+ T cells were isolated. The germline CDR1 and CDR2 sequences are SGHTA and FQGTGA. This CDR3 has 13 amino acids. The trim removed 8 bases at V and 9 bases at J, leaving 10 bases unmatched. The source of this sequence is a human donor who received a COVID-19 vaccine. The rearrangement links TRBV7-3 to TRBJ2-1; TRBD2 matches at 7 bases. The starting material was CD4+ T cells from PBMCs cultured with HCoV-229E spike peptides, obtained before COVID-19 vaccination. CDR3 nucleotide sequence: TGTGCCAGCGGCTGGGGGGGGGATGGTGAGCAGTTCTTC. Its protein product is CASGWGGDGEQFF.